These 7 T cell receptor beta chains were sequenced from one sample in a study of beta chain features in type 1 diabetes. Regarding the study as a whole: Moderate yet significant TCRB CDR3 shortening was seen in Type 1 diabetes patients in all four CD4+ subsets.

No antigen has been assigned to these receptors. Investigators reverse transcribed all isolated RNA, so they sequenced expressed TCRB transcripts. Sequencing used immunoSEQ multiplex PCR; TCRdb keeps in-frame clones, though not all of them. The data hold roughly 260,000 clones, with around 21% observed a single time. The sequenced sample was naive CD4+ T cells from blood. These receptors were collected from a woman in her 40s with type 1 diabetes.

The J gene is TRBJ2-7, the V gene TRBV18, with a possible D match to TRBD1 (6 bases). The germline V and J ends were trimmed by 4 bases and 0 bases, with 13 bases remaining between them. Germline-derived CDR1 and CDR2 are KGHSH and LQKENI. This CDR3 region has 15 residues. The CDR3 sequence: CASSRDRYSSYEQYF. The CDR3 DNA sequence: TGTGCCAGCTCACGCGACAGGTATAGCTCCTACGAGCAGTACTTC. Complete variable domain (other parts from reference TRBV18 and TRBJ2-7): NAGVMQNPRHLVRRRGQEARLRCSPMKGHSHVYWYRQLPEEGLKFMVYLQKENIIDESGMPKERFSAEFPKEGPSILRIQQVVRGDSAAYFCASSRDRYSSYEQYFGPGTRLTVT.

This clone was seen a few times. The chain recombines TRBV5-4 with TRBJ2-5; tentatively, D is TRBD1 (7 bases). Trimming pared 4 bases from V and 1 base from J, leaving 11 bases between. The germline V gene has CDR1 SGHNT and CDR2 YYREEE (reference sequence). CDR3 length equals 14 residues. The CDR3: CASSAGQRQETQYF. The DNA of the CDR3 is TGTGCCAGCAGCGCGGGACAGCGCCAAGAGACCCAGTACTTC.

This clone was detected once. This chain uses TRBV30 with TRBJ1-2; D gene ambiguous. The germline V and J ends were trimmed by 3 bases and 1 base, with 6 bases remaining between them. There are 12 residues in the CDR3. The germline CDR1 and CDR2 sequences are GTSNPN and SVGIG (reference sequence). The DNA for the CDR3 is TGTGCCTGGAGGGAGGGTAACTATGGCTACACCTTC. Its protein is CAWREGNYGYTF.

CDR3 region: CASSLVGDRVYEQYF. The CDR3 coding sequence is TGCGCCAGCAGCTTAGTAGGAGACAGGGTCTACGAGCAGTACTTC. The chain recombines TRBV5-1 with TRBJ2-7, with TRBD1 matching over 7 bases. J gave up 3 bases and V 2 bases, and 8 bases lay outside the gene matches. Germline loops: CDR1 SGHRS, CDR2 YFSETQ. This CDR3 comprises 15 residues. Together with reference TRBV5-1 and TRBJ2-7, the CDR3 gives the full variable domain: KAGVTQTPRYLIKTRGQQVTLSCSPISGHRSVSWYQQTPGQGLQFLFEYFSETQRNKGNFPGRFSGRQFSNSRSEMNVSTLELGDSALYLCASSLVGDRVYEQYFGPGTRLTVT.

V usage is TRBV25-1 and J usage is TRBJ2-5; possibly TRBD1 for D (5 bases). Trimming took 4 bases from V and 4 from J, leaving 16 bases between them. This CDR3 has 15 amino acids. CDR1 is MGHDK and CDR2 is SYGVNS in the germline V gene. CDR3 coding DNA: TGTGCCAGCAGTGCCCGGGCCGTAAGGGGAGAGACCCAGTACTTC. Its protein is CASSARAVRGETQYF.

In its sample, this clone was seen a few times. This chain uses TRBV2 with TRBJ1-5; D unclear. The CDR3 sequence is 11 residues long. Germline loops: CDR1 SNHLY, CDR2 FYNNEI. The V end lost 3 bases, the J end lost 5 bases, and 2 bases lay between the germline ends. The CDR3 sequence: CASSDDQPQHF. The CDR3 nucleotides are TGTGCCAGCAGTGACGATCAGCCCCAGCATTTT.

The chain uses TRBV7-9 and TRBJ1-6; 7 nucleotides match TRBD1. The trim removed 5 bases at V and 7 bases at J, leaving 8 bases unmatched. The CDR3 totals 15 residues. The germline CDR1 and CDR2 sequences are SEHNR and FQNEAQ (reference sequence). The CDR3 region has the DNA TGTGCCAGCAGCGTCGGGGACAGTCAGAATTCACCCCTCCACTTT. Amino acids: CASSVGDSQNSPLHF.